This T cell receptor beta chain was sequenced during a study of T cell responses to AZD1222 COVID-19 vaccine. Overall study results and limits: At study baseline, merely a handful of AZD1222 recipients were seropositive. There were mostly white British donors and more females than males, and clonal diversity was possibly underestimated.

CDR1 and CDR2 (germline): MNHEY, SMNVEV (reference sequence). The CDR3 spans 15 residues. Trimming took 6 bases from V and 3 from J; bases not matched to a gene: 11. TCRdb's table, derived via immunoSEQ multiplex PCR, lists solely in-frame clones and lacks some. Seen here are over 100,000 clones, roughly 89% observed once, and the top ten hold approximately 12%. This clone was detected only once. The antigen is unknown. The sequencing used peripheral blood, collected on day 0 of AZD1222 vaccination. The chain links TRBV27 to TRBJ2-7; the match to TRBD1 covers 7 bases. The sequence was obtained from an adult in good health. CDR3 sequence reads: CASSTVPGQSYEQYF. The CDR3 DNA sequence: TGTGCCAGCAGCACCGTACCGGGACAGAGCTACGAGCAGTACTTC.